The rows below give T cell receptor beta chains drawn from one sample of a study of CD4 T cells in relation to SARS-CoV-2 and coronaviruses. These receptors are not linked to any known antigen. This table comes from immunoSEQ multiplex PCR, and its TCRdb copy is limited to in-frame clones, with some not included. The repertoire includes about 37,000 clones, 82% of them detected once, and more than 3.5% sits in the top ten. Sequencing input: naive CD4+ T cells from PBMCs, cultured in vitro. These receptors were obtained from an adult with COVID-19. CDR3s include the opening cysteine and the closing phenylalanine or tryptophan. D genes are given only for firm matches. Clone size is stated in some rows and not others, as once, few, many or a class when expanded.

DNA | CDR3 | V | D | J | size
TGTGCCAGCAGTTTGGGTGGGCAGCCCCAGCATTTT | CASSLGGQPQHF | TRBV12-3/TRBV12-4 | NA | TRBJ1-5 | few
TGTGCCAGCAGTTTATCCCCCCCCGCCCAGCATTTT | CASSLSPPAQHF | TRBV28 | NA | TRBJ1-5 | NA
TGTGCCAGCAGTTATGGGGGACAGCAAGAGACCCAGTACTTC | CASSYGGQQETQYF | TRBV6-6 | TRBD1 | TRBJ2-5 | once
TGTGCCAGCTCAAAGACTAGCGGGATTGGGGACAATGAGCAGTTCTTC | CASSKTSGIGDNEQFF | TRBV18 | TRBD2 | TRBJ2-1 | NA
TGCGCCAGCAGCCAAGATGAGTGGGAGAGGCAGTTCTTC | CASSQDEWERQFF | TRBV4-1 | NA | TRBJ2-1 | NA
TGCGCCAGCAGCGTGGGAAGCCCCACAGATACGCAGTATTTT | CASSVGSPTDTQYF | TRBV5-1 | NA | TRBJ2-3 | NA
TGTGCCAGCAGCTCACCTAGGGCGGGGCAGAACTATGGCTACACCTTC | CASSSPRAGQNYGYTF | TRBV5-4 | NA | TRBJ1-2 | NA
TGTGCCAGCAGCTTGGTCCATGGAGTACGCACAGATACGCAGTATTTT | CASSLVHGVRTDTQYF | TRBV5-4 | NA | TRBJ2-3 | few
TGTGCCAGCAGCTTAAACGAGAGAGGGGATGAGCAGTTCTTC | CASSLNERGDEQFF | TRBV7-3 | NA | TRBJ2-1 | NA
TGTGCCAGCAGCCCCACAGGGGATAATTCACCCCTCCACTTT | CASSPTGDNSPLHF | TRBV4-2 | TRBD1 | TRBJ1-6 | NA
TGCGCCAGCAGCTTGGGACAGATCTCTGGAAACACCATATATTTT | CASSLGQISGNTIYF | TRBV5-1 | NA | TRBJ1-3 | NA
TGCGCCAGCAGAGAATACAGGGGAGACTATGGCTACACCTTC | CASREYRGDYGYTF | TRBV5-1 | TRBD1 | TRBJ1-2 | NA
TGTGCCAGCAGTGAAGCGGCATCAGGCAATGAAAAACTGTTTTTT | CASSEAASGNEKLFF | TRBV6-1 | NA | TRBJ1-4 | NA
TGTGCCAGCAGCTTAGCGCTTGGGACTAGGCCCTACGAGCAGTACTTC | CASSLALGTRPYEQYF | TRBV7-8 | TRBD2 | TRBJ2-7 | NA
TGCGCCAGCAGCCAAGATTATAGCGGGGAAACAGATACGCAGTATTTT | CASSQDYSGETDTQYF | TRBV4-3 | TRBD2 | TRBJ2-3 | NA
TGTGCCAGCAGCTTGGGGTACGAGCAGTACTTC | CASSLGYEQYF | TRBV5-4 | NA | TRBJ2-7 | NA
TGTGCCAGCAGCCAAGATCCCCCGGGGTTAGGTGGAAACACCATATATTTT | CASSQDPPGLGGNTIYF | TRBV3-1/TRBV3-2 | NA | TRBJ1-3 | NA
TGTGCCAGCTCCCCGAGACAGGGCTACGAGCAGTACTTC | CASSPRQGYEQYF | TRBV18 | TRBD1 | TRBJ2-7 | NA
TGTGCCAGCAGCGTTGGACTAGCGGGAGGGACAGATACGCAGTATTTT | CASSVGLAGGTDTQYF | TRBV7-2 | TRBD2 | TRBJ2-3 | NA
TGTGCCAGCAGGAATTTCGGGGCCTCCTACGAGCAGTACTTC | CASRNFGASYEQYF | TRBV3-1/TRBV3-2 | NA | TRBJ2-7 | NA
TGTGCCAGCAGTTTTTACAGGGCGGTCACTGAAGCTTTCTTT | CASSFYRAVTEAFF | TRBV28 | NA | TRBJ1-1 | NA
TGTGCCATCAGTGACGGAGGGAACACTGAAGCTTTCTTT | CAISDGGNTEAFF | TRBV10-3 | NA | TRBJ1-1 | NA
TGTGCCAGCTCACTGTGGCTGGACATTTACAGTCGGGCCAACGTCCTGACTTTC | CASSLWLDIYSRANVLTF | TRBV18 | NA | TRBJ2-6 | NA
TGCGCCAGCAGCCTATATACCGGGGAGCTGTTTTTT | CASSLYTGELFF | TRBV4-1 | NA | TRBJ2-2 | NA
TGCGCCAGCAGATTACTGAACACTGAAGCTTTCTTT | CASRLLNTEAFF | TRBV5-1 | NA | TRBJ1-1 | NA
TGCGCCAGCAGCTTGGTCGACGCCCAGTTAGATACGCAGTATTTT | CASSLVDAQLDTQYF | TRBV5-1 | NA | TRBJ2-3 | once
TGTGCCAGCAGTTACAGTCCGAGAGGGGTCGAGCAGTACTTC | CASSYSPRGVEQYF | TRBV6-2/TRBV6-3 | NA | TRBJ2-7 | NA
TGCGCCAGCAGCTTTAGCGGGAGGGCGGAGAATGAGCAGTTCTTC | CASSFSGRAENEQFF | TRBV5-1 | TRBD2 | TRBJ2-1 | once
TGTGCCAGCAGTGACCGACCAGGACAGGGCAATGAGCAGTTCTTC | CASSDRPGQGNEQFF | TRBV6-4 | TRBD1 | TRBJ2-1 | once
TGTGCCAGCAGCTTAACCCAGGGATTCGACGAGCAGTACTTC | CASSLTQGFDEQYF | TRBV7-9 | NA | TRBJ2-7 | NA
TGTGCCAGCAGCCCGACGGGACCGGAGGCCACTGAAGCTTTCTTT | CASSPTGPEATEAFF | TRBV7-9 | NA | TRBJ1-1 | NA
TGTGCCAGCAGATCGGGACCCACGTCCACCGGGGAGCTGTTTTTT | CASRSGPTSTGELFF | TRBV2 | NA | TRBJ2-2 | NA
TGTGCCAGCAGTGAATGGGGGTCTAGCGGGAGGACAGATACGCAGTATTTT | CASSEWGSSGRTDTQYF | TRBV6-1 | TRBD2 | TRBJ2-3 | NA
TGTGCCAGCCGAGGGAGAGGCACCGGGGAGCTGTTTTTT | CASRGRGTGELFF | TRBV5-8 | NA | TRBJ2-2 | NA
TGTGCCTCCCAGAACAGGGTATCCACTGAAGCTTTCTTT | CASQNRVSTEAFF | TRBV30 | NA | TRBJ1-1 | NA
TGTGCCTGCCGCAGTTCCTACGAGCAGTACTTC | CACRSSYEQYF | TRBV30 | NA | TRBJ2-7 | NA
TGTGCCACCAGCAGAGACCAAGAGTACCAAGAGACCCAGTACTTC | CATSRDQEYQETQYF | TRBV15 | NA | TRBJ2-5 | NA
TGTGCCAGCCGGACTAGCGGGAGTTCCAATGAGCAGTTCTTC | CASRTSGSSNEQFF | TRBV2 | TRBD2 | TRBJ2-1 | NA
TGTGCCAGCAGCGTAGGAGGACAGGGGCATGAAAAACTGTTTTTT | CASSVGGQGHEKLFF | TRBV9 | TRBD1 | TRBJ1-4 | few
TGTGCCAGCAGCCAAGATAGCAATCAGCCCCAGCATTTT | CASSQDSNQPQHF | TRBV7-9 | NA | TRBJ1-5 | NA
TGCGCCAGCAGTTCTAGTGATGGCACAGATACGCAGTATTTT | CASSSSDGTDTQYF | TRBV5-1 | NA | TRBJ2-3 | NA
TGTGCCAGCAGCAATCGCAGCATAGGGGAGCTGTTTTTT | CASSNRSIGELFF | TRBV21-1 | NA | TRBJ2-2 | NA
TGTGCCAGCTCTCGAAAGGGCGGGACAAAAGATACGCAGTATTTT | CASSRKGGTKDTQYF | TRBV18 | NA | TRBJ2-3 | NA
TGCGCCAGCAGCCAAGATATTGAGACACAGGGGGCTAGTAATGAAAAACTGTTTTTT | CASSQDIETQGASNEKLFF | TRBV4-1 | TRBD1 | TRBJ1-4 | NA
TGTGCCAGCAGTTACACCTACTCTAGCGGGGCCAATGAGCAGTTCTTC | CASSYTYSSGANEQFF | TRBV6-2/TRBV6-3 | TRBD2 | TRBJ2-1 | NA
TGTGCCAGCAGGGGGGCGAACGAACAGGTCTCCACAGATACGCAGTATTTT | CASRGANEQVSTDTQYF | TRBV2 | NA | TRBJ2-3 | NA
TGTGCCAGCAGCTTACAGCAGCCTGCAGTCGGAAACACCATATATTTT | CASSLQQPAVGNTIYF | TRBV7-8 | NA | TRBJ1-3 | NA
TGTGCCAGCAGCGTAGACGGATCATTAACTTACAATGAGCAGTTCTTC | CASSVDGSLTYNEQFF | TRBV9 | NA | TRBJ2-1 | NA
TGTGCCAGCAGCGGGGGCCATACGGGAGAAGGTGAAAAACTGTTTTTT | CASSGGHTGEGEKLFF | TRBV9 | NA | TRBJ1-4 | NA
TGTGCCAGTAGTATGGGGAGGGGGTTCTATTCTTCCGGGGAGCTGTTTTTT | CASSMGRGFYSSGELFF | TRBV19 | NA | TRBJ2-2 | NA
TGTGCCAGCAGCCCAACGATGGACGGATACTTTGAAAAACTGTTTTTT | CASSPTMDGYFEKLFF | TRBV7-2 | NA | TRBJ1-4 | NA
TGTGCCAGCAGCCCTTCATCGGTAGTTTACGAGCAGTACTTC | CASSPSSVVYEQYF | TRBV7-9 | NA | TRBJ2-7 | once